Below, one T cell receptor (beta chain) is given with its context. Its antigen is not identified. The data were obtained in a study of Graves' ophthalmopathy and Graves' hyperthyroidism. Findings and limits, study-wide: Among expanded thyroid clonotypes above 0.001 frequency, most also occurred in blood. Using a 13-signature model, the authors split ophthalmopathy from stable hyperthyroidism, with around 85% sensitivity and 70% to 83% specificity.

Beta-chain TCR CDR3 regions were amplified from RNA transcripts. RT-PCR in the first round used HTBI primers; a second-round multiplex PCR followed. TCRdb analysed the multiplex PCR reads with MiXCR anew, one entry per CDR3 protein. The table includes about 620,000 distinct CDR3 sequences, approximately 22% detected once. Germline CDR1 SGHDN, CDR2 FVKESK. Trimming took off 0 bases at V and 3 bases at J, with 9 bases between the two ends. The CDR3 has 14 amino acids. Hyperthyroidism was classified as stable if no ophthalmopathy occurred within 18 months of follow-up. The sequencing sample was made of peripheral blood. The sequence was collected from a woman younger than 35 with stable Graves' hyperthyroidism. Some clones in this sample may be carry-over from other donors' samples. The chain couples TRBV14 to TRBJ2-7; the D is unclear. The CDR3 nucleotides read TGTGCCAGCAGCCAAGATGTGCAGGACTACGAGCAGTACTTC. This encodes CASSQDVQDYEQYF. The whole variable domain, remainder taken from reference TRBV14 and TRBJ2-7, is EAGVTQFPSHSVIEKGQTVTLRCDPISGHDNLYWYRRVMGKEIKFLLHFVKESKQDESGMPNNRFLAERTGGTYSTLKVQPAELEDSGVYFCASSQDVQDYEQYFGPGTRLTVT.